This section outlines one TCR beta chain sequence together with its context. Its antigen is still unknown. These data belong to a study of T cell responses to AZD1222 COVID-19 vaccine. Findings and caveats of the study: Vaccine-associated CD4 TCRs ranged over spike, dominating at 160-218 and 743-854.

There are 16 residues in the CDR3. Germline V gene lookup returns CDR1 SGHTA and CDR2 FQGNSA. V gave up 0 bases and J gave up 6 bases, with 18 bases separating them. Measured with immunoSEQ multiplex PCR; TCRdb has only the in-frame clones, and not every one. The sample lists fewer than 150,000 clones, about 88% occurring once. The J gene is TRBJ2-7, the V gene TRBV7-2, with D unclear. This material consisted of peripheral blood, taken on day 0 of AZD1222 vaccination. The sequence was collected from an adult in good health. CDR3 nucleotide sequence: TGTGCCAGCAGCTTAGCTGGCCCCCCTGGGCTAGGCGAGCAGTACTTC. As protein: CASSLAGPPGLGEQYF.